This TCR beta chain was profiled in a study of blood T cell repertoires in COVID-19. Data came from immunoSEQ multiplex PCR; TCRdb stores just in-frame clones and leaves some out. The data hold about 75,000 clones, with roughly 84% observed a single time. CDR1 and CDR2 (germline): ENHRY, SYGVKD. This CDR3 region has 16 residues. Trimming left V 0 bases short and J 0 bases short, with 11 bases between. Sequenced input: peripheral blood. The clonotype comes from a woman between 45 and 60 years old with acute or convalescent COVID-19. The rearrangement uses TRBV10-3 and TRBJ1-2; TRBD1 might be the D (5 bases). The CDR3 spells CAISESVGGANYGYTF. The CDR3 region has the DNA TGTGCCATCAGTGAGTCGGTAGGAGGGGCTAACTATGGCTACACCTTC.